Each of the 25 T cell receptor beta chains below was sequenced from the same sample in a study of blood T cell repertoires in COVID-19. Only in-frame clones appear in the TCRdb table, and some are missing; sequencing was by immunoSEQ multiplex PCR. Of about 250,000 clones in the sample, about 89% were seen once. The sample was peripheral blood. All receptors derive from a woman between 55 and 75 years old who had recovered from COVID-19.

The chain is built from TRBV5-6 and TRBJ1-1; maybe TRBD1 (5 bases). V gave up 3 bases and J gave up 0 bases, with 12 bases separating them. Germline assignment: CDR1 SGHDT and CDR2 YYEEEE. The CDR3 covers 15 residues. The CDR3 coding sequence is TGTGCCAGCAGCTATTTGCGGGGGGTGAACACTGAAGCTTTCTTT. This translates into CASSYLRGVNTEAFF.

V gene TRBV6-2 or TRBV6-3 combines with J gene TRBJ2-1; D possibly corresponds to TRBD1 (5 bases). V shed 5 bases and J shed 4 bases, with 6 bases lying between them. Germline values: CDR1 MNHEY, CDR2 SVGEGT. The CDR3 is made up of 12 amino acids. The CDR3 reads CASSQGYNEQFF. As DNA, the CDR3 is TGTGCCAGCAGTCAGGGTTACAATGAGCAGTTCTTC.

The chain links TRBV9 to TRBJ2-7; D remains unclear. The V and J ends lost 0 bases and 1 base respectively, with 8 bases between them. Germline assignment: CDR1 SGDLS and CDR2 YYNGEE. This CDR3 comprises 14 residues. The CDR3 region is CASSVGALSYEQYF. The CDR3 region has the DNA TGTGCCAGCAGCGTAGGGGCGTTGTCCTACGAGCAGTACTTC.

This clone was seen a handful of times. The chain uses TRBV19 and TRBJ2-6; 8 bases agree with TRBD1. The V and J ends lost 7 bases and 4 bases, in that order; junction bases with no gene match: 9. The CDR3 totals 16 residues. CDR1 and CDR2 (germline): LNHDA, SQIVND (reference sequence). CDR3 bases: TGTGCCAGTACCCGGACAGGGTCGGCCGGGGCCAACGTCCTGACTTTC. Residues: CASTRTGSAGANVLTF.

There are a few counts of this clone. The rearrangement uses TRBV11-2 and TRBJ2-1; D is unclear. CDR1 and CDR2 from the germline V gene are SGHAT and FQNNGV. V lost 0 bases and J 2 bases, leaving 8 bases between the germline ends. The CDR3 consists of 15 residues. As DNA, the CDR3 is TGTGCCAGCAGCTTAGAAGGCCAGGCCTACAATGAGCAGTTCTTC. It is translated as CASSLEGQAYNEQFF.

V gene TRBV2 combines with J gene TRBJ1-5; 7 nucleotides align to TRBD1. V was pared by 3 bases and J by 0 bases, with 8 bases of the junction left unmatched. The CDR3 extends over 17 amino acids. CDR1 and CDR2 from the germline V gene are SNHLY and FYNNEI. The CDR3 here is CASSDSEQGYSNQPQHF. DNA of the CDR3: TGTGCCAGCAGTGACTCGGAACAGGGGTATAGCAATCAGCCCCAGCATTTT.

This chain connects TRBV7-9 to TRBJ2-7, with 7 bases aligning to TRBD1. CDR1 and CDR2 from the germline V gene are SEHNR and FQNEAQ (reference sequence). With V trimmed by 5 bases and J by 5 bases, 9 bases remained unmatched. This CDR3 has 14 amino acids. The CDR3, as DNA: TGTGCCAGCAGCCCTAACAGGGGTGCCCACGAGCAGTACTTC. It translates to CASSPNRGAHEQYF.

This clone was counted a few times. This chain joins TRBV10-3 and TRBJ1-1, with D unclear. The CDR3 length is 14 residues. Germline loops: CDR1 ENHRY, CDR2 SYGVKD. V was shortened by 4 bases and J by 6 bases, with 15 bases between the two germline ends. CDR3 nucleotide sequence: TGTGCCATCAGTGCCGGGGTGAGGTACGCTGAAGCTTTCTTT. Amino acids: CAISAGVRYAEAFF.

The chain employs TRBV5-1 and TRBJ1-3; possibly TRBD1 for D (6 bases). The CDR3 spans 16 residues. Trimming took 4 bases from V and 1 from J, leaving 15 bases between them. Germline-derived CDR1 and CDR2 are SGHRS and YFSETQ. The CDR3 DNA is TGCGCCAGCAGCCTGTCCTTACAGGGATCTGGAAACACCATATATTTT. Its translation: CASSLSLQGSGNTIYF.

The genes are TRBV15 and TRBJ2-3; D call uncertain. The CDR3 is 16 residues long. Per germline, CDR1 LNHNV and CDR2 YYDKDF (reference sequence). V gave up 5 bases and J gave up 0 bases, with 15 bases separating them. Here the CDR3 reads CATSVRLRSSTDTQYF. The DNA of the CDR3 is TGTGCCACCAGCGTAAGACTGAGATCTAGCACAGATACGCAGTATTTT.

The rearrangement uses TRBV3-1 (or the pseudogene TRBV3-2) and TRBJ2-7, with unresolved D. There are 12 residues in the CDR3. Trimming took 4 bases from V and 5 from J, leaving 9 bases between them. Germline V gives CDR1 LGHDT, CDR2 YNNKEL (reference sequence). This CDR3 reads CASSPYRDEQYF. The CDR3 nucleotides are TGTGCCAGCAGCCCGTATCGGGACGAGCAGTACTTC.

The gene calls are TRBV19 and TRBJ2-5; 8 bases line up with TRBD2. Germline loops: CDR1 LNHDA, CDR2 SQIVND (reference sequence). CDR3 length equals 15 residues. V shed 3 bases, J shed 10 bases, and the junction held 13 bases outside the gene matches. The DNA for the CDR3 is TGTGCCAGTAGTATCTCAGCGGGGGCTCCCGGAATCCAGTACTTC. Translated, it gives CASSISAGAPGIQYF.

This rearrangement joins TRBV6-5 to TRBJ1-1, with 7 bases aligning to TRBD1. V dropped 5 bases and J dropped 1; count of bases not matched to a gene: 1. The germline V gene has CDR1 MNHEY and CDR2 SVGAGI. The CDR3 covers 13 residues. The CDR3 here is CASSRGPNTEAFF. The CDR3 DNA sequence: TGTGCCAGCAGTAGGGGGCCGAACACTGAAGCTTTCTTT.

The genes are TRBV18 and TRBJ1-6; D is perhaps TRBD1 (5 bases). V was cut by 5 bases and J by 0 bases, with 11 bases left in between. Germline CDR1 KGHSH, CDR2 LQKENI. The CDR3 covers 16 residues. In DNA, the CDR3 is TGTGCCAGCTCAAGGGACTCGAGCTCCTATAATTCACCCCTCCACTTT. Its translation is CASSRDSSSYNSPLHF.

The chain employs TRBV7-2 and TRBJ1-3; D may be TRBD1 (6 bases). The V end was cut by 3 bases, the J end by 2 bases, with 8 bases between. Per germline, CDR1 SGHTA and CDR2 FQGNSA. This CDR3 is built from 14 residues. The CDR3 region is CASSFRTAGNTIYF. The CDR3 nucleotides are TGTGCCAGCAGCTTCCGGACAGCTGGAAACACCATATATTTT.

The chain links TRBV6-5 to TRBJ2-3; possibly TRBD2 for D (6 bases). The CDR3 extends over 14 amino acids. Germline V CDR1 and CDR2: MNHEY, SVGAGI. Trimming stripped 5 bases from V and 3 bases from J, with 12 bases between. The CDR3 DNA reads TGTGCCAGCAGTCACCCGGACTATACAGATACGCAGTATTTT. It translates to CASSHPDYTDTQYF.

The gene calls are TRBV10-3 and TRBJ1-5; 7 bases match TRBD1. The CDR3 has 14 amino acids. Per the germline V gene, CDR1 is ENHRY and CDR2 is SYGVKD. V lost 0 bases and J lost 11; bases outside the gene matches: 7. For the CDR3, the DNA is TGTGCCATCAGTGAGTCGACGGTAGGGGGCGCCCAGCATTTT. Residues: CAISESTVGGAQHF.

The chain combines TRBV15 with TRBJ2-7; 10 nucleotides agree with TRBD1. Per the germline V gene, CDR1 is LNHNV and CDR2 is YYDKDF (reference sequence). The CDR3 covers 13 residues. The junction had 3 bases not matched to a gene; V was cut back by 6 bases and J by 4 bases. CDR3 sequence reads: CATRGDRGYEQYF. In DNA form, the CDR3 reads TGTGCCACCAGGGGGGACAGGGGATACGAGCAGTACTTC.

Here the CDR3 DNA reads TGTGCCACCAGTGCAGCAGATACGCAGTATTTT. This gives the protein CATSAADTQYF. This rearrangement joins TRBV24-1 to TRBJ2-3; D is unresolved. Per germline, CDR1 KGHDR and CDR2 SFDVKD. The CDR3 spans 11 residues. V was pared by 5 bases and J by 4 bases, with 3 bases between.

The rearrangement uses TRBV4-2 and TRBJ2-1; 10 nucleotides agree with TRBD1. The CDR3 has 16 amino acids. J gave up 8 bases and V 4 bases, and 11 bases lay outside the gene matches. From germline, CDR1 is LGHNA and CDR2 YNFKEQ. The CDR3 region is CASSPPPGQGLHEQFF. CDR3 in DNA: TGTGCCAGCAGCCCTCCTCCGGGACAGGGGTTACATGAGCAGTTCTTC.

The chain links TRBV6-4 to TRBJ2-1, with 7 positions matching TRBD2. Germline CDR1 MRHNA, CDR2 SNTAGT. With V trimmed by 9 bases and J by 5 bases, 10 bases remained unmatched. The CDR3 spans 14 residues. CDR3 loop: CARGYSGYHNEQFF. The CDR3 bases are TGTGCCAGGGGATATAGCGGGTACCACAATGAGCAGTTCTTC.

This chain links TRBV7-2 with TRBJ1-2; 7 bases are shared with TRBD1. This CDR3 spans 16 amino acids. V shed 5 bases and J 8 bases; nucleotides not matched to a gene: 17. Germline loops: CDR1 SGHTA, CDR2 FQGNSA. In DNA form, the CDR3 reads TGTGCCAGCAGCCTGATACGACAGGGTAGGGCGAGAGGCTACACCTTC. This sequence encodes CASSLIRQGRARGYTF.

This rearrangement joins TRBV2 to TRBJ1-1, with D uncertain. The V end lost 1 base, the J end lost 10 bases, and 13 bases lay between the germline ends. The CDR3 has 13 residues. Per the germline V gene, CDR1 is SNHLY and CDR2 is FYNNEI. CDR3 DNA: TGTGCCAGCAGTGAAGGGGTGAGCGGTCGAGCTTTCTTT. This codes for CASSEGVSGRAFF.

CDR3 loop: CASGSQGYGYTF. In DNA form, the CDR3 reads TGTGCTAGTGGTTCTCAGGGGTATGGCTACACCTTC. The chain joins TRBV12-5 to TRBJ1-2; maybe TRBD1 (6 bases). Germline lookup yields CDR1 LGHNT and CDR2 FRNRAP. The CDR3 is made up of 12 amino acids. The V gene lost 4 bases and the J gene lost 5 bases, with 8 bases spanning the gap.

The chain couples TRBV5-1 to TRBJ2-2; tentatively, D is TRBD2 (6 bases). Germline CDR1 is SGHRS and CDR2 is YFSETQ. V was shortened by 4 bases and J by 4 bases, with 14 bases between the two germline ends. The CDR3 covers 15 residues. CDR3 sequence (DNA): TGCGCCAGCAGCGGCTCCGGGACTCGCACCGGGGAGCTGTTTTTT. Encoded protein: CASSGSGTRTGELFF. Full variable domain (rest looked up from reference TRBV5-1 and TRBJ2-2): KAGVTQTPRYLIKTRGQQVTLSCSPISGHRSVSWYQQTPGQGLQFLFEYFSETQRNKGNFPGRFSGRQFSNSRSEMNVSTLELGDSALYLCASSGSGTRTGELFFGEGSRLTVL.